This T cell receptor beta chain was captured by sequencing in a study of blood T cell repertoires in COVID-19. V was pared by 4 bases and J by 4 bases, with 6 bases of the junction left unmatched. CDR1 is SGHTA, CDR2 FQGNSA, per germline. CDR3 length equals 14 residues. Generated by immunoSEQ multiplex PCR, the TCRdb table keeps only in-frame clones and is missing some. The sample holds under 350,000 clones; around nine tenths are singletons and the top ten take about 1.7%. The chain joins TRBV7-2 to TRBJ1-2; TRBD1 aligns across 7 bases. This receptor was identified in a woman between 35 and 50 years old who had recovered from COVID-19. Sequencing was performed on PBMCs or T cells enriched from blood (not recorded which). CDR3 coding DNA: TGTGCCAGCAGCTCGGGGACAGTTAGCTATGGCTACACCTTC. This codes for CASSSGTVSYGYTF.